This paragraph covers one T cell receptor (beta chain) sequence. Its target is unknown. The data belong to a study of OX40 agonist ivuxolimab in advanced cancers. Background on the study: Across the patients, intravenous ivuxolimab was delivered every 2 weeks at 0.01 to 10 mg/kg.

The germline V gene has CDR1 SEHNR and CDR2 FQNEAQ (reference sequence). The V gene lost 2 bases and the J gene lost 4 bases, with 17 bases spanning the gap. There are 16 residues in the CDR3. Libraries were prepared by immunoSEQ multiplex PCR; TCRdb keeps only in-frame clonotypes and omits some of them. The data show over 9,000 clones, with 84% seen just once and 8% to 10% held by the top ten. Regarding the study as a whole: The study observed clonal expansion of CD4+ and CD8+ blood T cells by week 6 at 0.1 to 3.0 mg/kg.

Autoimmune disease history or systemic immunosuppression led to patient exclusion. The rearrangement uses TRBV7-9 and TRBJ2-5; D is ambiguous. The sequencing used CD4+ or CD8+ T cells sorted from blood, collected in a trial of the OX40 agonist ivuxolimab. This clonotype was sampled from an adult with an advanced solid tumor such as melanoma, head and neck, liver or kidney cancer. The CDR3 reads CASSLFGQGSPETQYF. CDR3 DNA: TGTGCCAGCAGCTTATTTGGCCAAGGTTCGCCAGAGACCCAGTACTTC.